These T cell receptor beta chains were read from a single sample in a study of early T cells in non-severe SARS-CoV-2 infection. TCRdb ran MiXCR on the 5' RACE reads and lists one entry per CDR3 protein. The sample lists fewer than 45,000 distinct CDR3 sequences; 9.9% were seen once. The sequenced sample consisted of whole blood. Source of these receptors: an adult who was a healthcare worker with PCR-confirmed SARS-CoV-2 infection or an uninfected control (not recorded which). The CDR3 runs from the conserved cysteine through the conserved F or W. The order of the fields is V gene, CDR3 length, D gene, CDR3 protein. A D gene is named only where the DNA matches it firmly.

V: TRBV5-1; length: 14; D: NA; CDR3: CASSLADQVYGYTF
V: TRBV28; length: 12; D: TRBD1; CDR3: CASDGQGHIQYF
V: TRBV10-3; length: 16; D: NA; CDR3: CAISEMEETNTGELFF
V: TRBV6-5; length: 16; D: NA; CDR3: CASKGASGGATDTQYF
V: TRBV6-2/TRBV6-3; length: 12; D: NA; CDR3: CASSSTQETQYF
V: TRBV5-1; length: 15; D: NA; CDR3: CASSPEGGPLYGYTF
V: TRBV6-5; length: 14; D: NA; CDR3: CASSYRRGGETQYF
V: TRBV12-3/TRBV12-4; length: 17; D: NA; CDR3: CASSLEVGGHRPYEQYF
V: TRBV12-3/TRBV12-4; length: 14; D: TRBD1; CDR3: CASSSRDRADTQYF
V: TRBV20-1; length: 14; D: TRBD1; CDR3: CSARPSGGFYGYTF
V: TRBV5-6; length: 15; D: NA; CDR3: CASSSGEGMNTEAFF
V: TRBV6-5; length: 14; D: NA; CDR3: CASSSRRGYGEAFF
V: TRBV7-9; length: 15; D: NA; CDR3: CASSLPGRQENEQFF
V: TRBV18; length: 14; D: NA; CDR3: CASSPGQTGNTIYF
V: TRBV18; length: 16; D: NA; CDR3: CASSPPGRTSGNTIYF
V: TRBV5-1; length: 15; D: NA; CDR3: CASSQQRAFDTEAFF
V: TRBV28; length: 15; D: NA; CDR3: CASSPLLRRSYEQYF
V: TRBV20-1; length: 15; D: NA; CDR3: CSARGPAGVRYEQYF
V: TRBV7-2; length: 14; D: NA; CDR3: CASSPGWAAYEQYF
V: TRBV14; length: 15; D: TRBD1; CDR3: CASSQATGDNSPLHF
V: TRBV7-9; length: 15; D: NA; CDR3: CASRKNFGESETQYF
V: TRBV20-1; length: 12; D: TRBD1; CDR3: CSARTGEDGYTF
V: TRBV29-1; length: 14; D: NA; CDR3: CSVVPPGGHYEQYF
V: TRBV2; length: 16; D: TRBD1; CDR3: CASSETVGQGLMGYTF
V: TRBV9; length: 18; D: TRBD1; CDR3: CASSARSRGLPPTDTQYF
V: TRBV6-1; length: 16; D: NA; CDR3: CASSGLPGAGLNEQFF
V: TRBV29-1; length: 12; D: NA; CDR3: CSVEQGGETQYF
V: TRBV19; length: 13; D: NA; CDR3: CASSIPGANVLTF
V: TRBV15; length: 15; D: TRBD2; CDR3: CATSRATSGGYEQYF
V: TRBV12-3/TRBV12-4; length: 14; D: NA; CDR3: CASRSTGAGYPQHF
V: TRBV29-1; length: 13; D: NA; CDR3: CSVRGKITDTQYF
V: TRBV10-3; length: 14; D: NA; CDR3: CAISEDSYNSPLHF